These 30 T cell receptor beta chains came from one sample sequenced in a study of T cell responses to AZD1222 COVID-19 vaccine. Profiling relied on immunoSEQ multiplex PCR, and the TCRdb table lists in-frame clones only, not all of them. The sample includes more than 95,000 clones, roughly 88% of them seen just once. This sample comprised peripheral blood, obtained on day 0 of AZD1222 vaccination. The source is an adult in good health.

With respect to this clone: Other nucleotide sequences in the sample specify the same CDR3. The chain joins TRBV5-4 to TRBJ1-4, with D uncertain. The CDR3 extends over 13 amino acids. Trimming removed 1 base at V and 5 bases at J, with 6 bases between. CDR1 and CDR2 from the germline V gene are SGHNT and YYREEE (reference sequence). The CDR3 sequence is CASSLNGNEKLFF. In DNA, the CDR3 is TGTGCCAGCAGCTTGAACGGGAATGAAAAACTGTTTTTT.

The genes are TRBV4-1 and TRBJ2-7, with a possible D match to TRBD2 (5 bases). Germline-derived CDR1 and CDR2 are MGHRA and YSYEKL. Trimming stripped 3 bases from V and 2 bases from J, with 8 bases between. The CDR3 extends over 13 amino acids. The CDR3 DNA follows: TGCGCCAGCAGCCACCCGGGGACCTACGAGCAGTACTTC. It translates to CASSHPGTYEQYF.

The CDR3 loop reads CASTSLTIHQPQHF. The DNA for the CDR3 is TGTGCCAGTACCTCCTTGACGATTCATCAGCCCCAGCATTTT. The chain recombines TRBV19 with TRBJ1-5; D not certain. Looked up from germline, CDR1 is LNHDA and CDR2 is SQIVND (reference sequence). The CDR3 runs to 14 residues. V was cut by 7 bases and J by 5 bases, with 15 bases left in between.

This chain links TRBV5-5 with TRBJ1-3; D uncertain. The CDR3 covers 15 residues. The V and J ends lost 1 base and 0 bases respectively, with 8 bases between them. Per the germline V gene, CDR1 is SGHKS and CDR2 is YYEKEE (reference sequence). Here the CDR3 DNA reads TGTGCCAGCAGCTTGACCTTAAACTCTGGAAACACCATATATTTT. Translating gives CASSLTLNSGNTIYF.

In its sample, this clone was seen a few times. V and J are TRBV7-6 and TRBJ2-7, with a weak D call TRBD1 (7 bases). V dropped 4 bases and J dropped 2 bases, with 21 bases sitting between them. CDR1 is SGHVS and CDR2 is FNYEAQ in the germline V gene. There are 17 residues in the CDR3. CDR3 bases: TGTGCCAGCAGCTCCGGCCCTCGTGGAGGGGGCCCCTACGAGCAGTACTTC. Translating it yields CASSSGPRGGGPYEQYF.

Here the CDR3 reads CASSVRGLGMNTEAFF. The CDR3 DNA follows: TGTGCCAGCAGTGTCAGGGGGCTGGGTATGAACACTGAAGCTTTCTTT. This chain joins TRBV7-3 and TRBJ1-1; 8 positions agree with TRBD1. The J segment lost 0 bases and the V segment lost 6 bases, leaving 9 bases of the junction unmatched. CDR1 SGHTA and CDR2 FQGTGA come from the germline V gene. The CDR3 sequence is 16 residues long. Complete variable domain (other parts from reference TRBV7-3 and TRBJ1-1): GAGVSQTPSNKVTEKGKYVELRCDPISGHTALYWYRQSLGQGPEFLIYFQGTGAADDSGLPNDRFFAVRPEGSVSTLKIQRTERGDSAVYLCASSVRGLGMNTEAFFGQGTRLTVV.

The CDR3 reads CASSLSRVYAFF. The CDR3 region has the DNA TGTGCCAGCAGTTTATCCAGGGTCTACGCTTTCTTT. The chain uses TRBV28 and TRBJ1-1; tentative D call: TRBD1 (5 bases). Germline assignment: CDR1 MDHEN and CDR2 SYDVKM. Trimming removed 1 base from V and 11 bases from J, with 11 bases in between. The CDR3 length is 12 residues. Drawing the rest from reference TRBV28 and TRBJ1-1, the complete variable domain is DVKVTQSSRYLVKRTGEKVFLECVQDMDHENMFWYRQDPGLGLRLIYFSYDVKMKEKGDIPEGYSVSREKKERFSLILESASTNQTSMYLCASSLSRVYAFFGQGTRLTVV.

This clone was seen more than once but under ten times. The CDR3 bases are TGTGCCAGCAGTTACGGTAGAGGGTCAGGACAGCCCCAGCATTTT. Amino acids: CASSYGRGSGQPQHF. V and J are TRBV6-2 or TRBV6-3 and TRBJ1-5; D not certain. V was clipped by 2 bases and J by 7 bases, with 15 bases between them. CDR1 is MNHEY and CDR2 is SVGEGT in the germline V gene. The CDR3 loop spans 15 amino acids.

The chain is built from TRBV18 and TRBJ2-2; D call uncertain. Trimming pared 2 bases from V and 0 bases from J, leaving 10 bases between. The CDR3 spans 16 residues. Germline V gene data show CDR1 as KGHSH and CDR2 as LQKENI. CDR3 sequence: CASSPARSANTGELFF. The DNA for the CDR3 is TGTGCCAGCTCACCAGCTCGGAGCGCGAACACCGGGGAGCTGTTTTTT.

The chain joins TRBV5-6 to TRBJ1-4; D uncertain. The V gene's germline CDR1 is SGHDT and CDR2 YYEEEE. V was shortened by 2 bases and J by 6 bases, with 11 bases between the two germline ends. The CDR3 is 14 amino acids. This chain's CDR3 is CASSLWGLDEKLFF. CDR3 DNA sequence: TGTGCCAGCAGCTTATGGGGTTTGGATGAAAAACTGTTTTTT. The whole variable domain, filled in from reference TRBV5-6 and TRBJ1-4, reads DAGVTQSPTHLIKTRGQQVTLRCSPKSGHDTVSWYQQALGQGPQFIFQYYEEEERQRGNFPDRFSGHQFPNYSSELNVNALLLGDSALYLCASSLWGLDEKLFFGSGTQLSVL.

J is TRBJ2-7 and V is TRBV11-3; 10 bases map to TRBD1. The CDR3 has 15 amino acids. With 5 bases clipped from V and 2 bases from J, the junction kept 6 bases outside the gene matches. Germline loops: CDR1 SGHNT, CDR2 YENEEA. CDR3 sequence: CASSAGTGAAYEQYF. The CDR3 DNA is TGTGCCAGCAGCGCGGGGACAGGGGCAGCCTACGAGCAGTACTTC. The full variable domain, in which reference TRBV11-3 and TRBJ2-7 provide the parts outside the CDR3, is EAGVVQSPRYKIIEKKQPVAFWCNPISGHNTLYWYLQNLGQGPELLIRYENEEAVDDSQLPKDRFSAERLKGVDSTLKIQPAELGDSAVYLCASSAGTGAAYEQYFGPGTRLTVT.

The V call is TRBV7-9, the J call TRBJ1-3; no reliable D call. Germline V gene data show CDR1 as SEHNR and CDR2 as FQNEAQ (reference sequence). The CDR3 sequence is 17 residues long. The V gene lost 2 bases and the J gene lost 5 bases, with 19 bases spanning the gap. CDR3 sequence reads: CASSLTLSGDGRNTIYF. The CDR3 bases are TGTGCCAGCAGCTTAACTCTCTCCGGCGACGGGAGAAACACCATATATTTT.

This chain uses TRBV5-1 with TRBJ2-1, with 11 bases that match TRBD2. This CDR3 has 15 residues. With 0 bases clipped from V and 7 bases from J, the junction kept 3 bases outside the gene matches. Germline-derived CDR1 and CDR2 are SGHRS and YFSETQ. The CDR3: CASSLGTSGLNEQFF. CDR3 DNA: TGCGCCAGCAGCTTGGGGACTAGCGGGCTTAATGAGCAGTTCTTC.

The chain couples TRBV28 to TRBJ2-2; possibly TRBD1 for D (5 bases). The CDR3 is made up of 17 amino acids. V was shortened by 3 bases and J by 4 bases, with 18 bases between the two germline ends. Germline V lookup: CDR1 MDHEN, CDR2 SYDVKM. CDR3 nucleotide sequence: TGTGCCAGCAGTTTGCTAATAAGGGGTTTTTTCACCGGGGAGCTGTTTTTT. It translates to CASSLLIRGFFTGELFF.

The V call is TRBV5-4, the J call TRBJ1-4; 7 bases match TRBD1. The CDR3 totals 14 residues. Germline CDR1 reads SGHNT; CDR2 reads YYREEE (reference sequence). Trimming cost V 1 base and J 7 bases; bases outside gene matches: 4. DNA for the CDR3: TGTGCCAGCAGCTTGACAGGGGCGGGTGAAAAACTGTTTTTT. This translates into CASSLTGAGEKLFF.

This sequence joins TRBV19 and TRBJ1-2, with D possibly matching TRBD1 (5 bases). Per germline, CDR1 LNHDA and CDR2 SQIVND (reference sequence). This CDR3 has 17 amino acids. V gave up 1 base and J gave up 10 bases, with 25 bases separating them. The CDR3, as DNA: TGTGCCAGTAGTATAGTCCCGATTATTCCGGGACGGGGGGACTACACCTTC. Its protein is CASSIVPIIPGRGDYTF.

The chain combines TRBV5-5 with TRBJ1-1; 8 bases agree with TRBD1. CDR3 size: 17 residues. V lost 2 bases to trimming and J lost 12 bases; unmatched junction nucleotides: 21. Germline CDR1 and CDR2: SGHKS and YYEKEE (reference sequence). The CDR3 region is CASSLGSLVQGEKSSFF. The CDR3 bases are TGTGCCAGCAGCTTAGGTTCCCTAGTACAGGGGGAAAAATCGTCTTTCTTT.

This chain connects TRBV28 to TRBJ1-5; D unresolved. V was cut by 6 bases and J by 0 bases, with 9 bases left in between. Germline V lookup: CDR1 MDHEN, CDR2 SYDVKM. The CDR3 sequence is 14 residues long. The chain's CDR3 is CASRRVNSNQPQHF. CDR3 in DNA: TGTGCCAGCAGGCGGGTGAATAGCAATCAGCCCCAGCATTTT. The full variable domain, its missing parts supplied by reference TRBV28 and TRBJ1-5, is DVKVTQSSRYLVKRTGEKVFLECVQDMDHENMFWYRQDPGLGLRLIYFSYDVKMKEKGDIPEGYSVSREKKERFSLILESASTNQTSMYLCASRRVNSNQPQHFGDGTRLSIL.

V and J are TRBV3-1 (or the pseudogene TRBV3-2) and TRBJ1-1, with a weak D call TRBD1 (5 bases). Trimming pared 2 bases from V and 4 bases from J, leaving 8 bases between. In germline, CDR1 is LGHDT, CDR2 YNNKEL (reference sequence). The CDR3 runs 13 residues. The CDR3 protein is CASSQQGGTEAFF. The CDR3 nucleotides read TGTGCCAGCAGCCAACAGGGCGGCACTGAAGCTTTCTTT.

The chain uses TRBV4-3 and TRBJ2-3; 9 bases line up with TRBD1. Germline V CDR1 and CDR2: LGHNA, YSLEER. CDR3 length: 18 residues. After removal of 0 bases from V and 8 bases from J, the junction contained 15 bases not matched to a gene. CDR3 sequence: CASSQDWAVGTGSGTQYF. The DNA of the CDR3 is TGCGCCAGCAGCCAAGATTGGGCCGTGGGGACAGGGTCAGGTACGCAGTATTTT.

The V gene is TRBV7-2, the J gene TRBJ1-2, with D perhaps matching TRBD1 (6 bases). Germline V lookup: CDR1 SGHTA, CDR2 FQGNSA. Trimming stripped 6 bases from V and 7 bases from J, with 21 bases between. This CDR3 contains 15 residues. CDR3 protein: CASRDGTGISGGYTF. The CDR3 DNA sequence: TGTGCCAGCAGAGACGGAACAGGGATAAGCGGTGGCTACACCTTC.

This clone was seen more than once but under ten times. The gene calls are TRBV24-1 and TRBJ2-1; 10 bases map to TRBD1. J gave up 8 bases and V 3 bases, and 6 bases lay outside the gene matches. The CDR3 length is 15 residues. The V gene's germline CDR1 is KGHDR and CDR2 SFDVKD. As DNA, the CDR3 is TGTGCCACCAGTGATCCCGGGACAGGGGTCGATGAGCAGTTCTTC. Translated: CATSDPGTGVDEQFF.

The CDR3 loop is CASSIWGTGPSNQPQHF. The CDR3 DNA reads TGTGCCAGTAGTATATGGGGGACAGGACCAAGCAATCAGCCCCAGCATTTT. The rearrangement uses TRBV19 and TRBJ1-5; TRBD1 matches 8 bases. Germline V gene data show CDR1 as LNHDA and CDR2 as SQIVND (reference sequence). The CDR3 has 17 residues. J gave up 1 base and V 2 bases, and 7 bases lay outside the gene matches.

This clone has just one count. The chain uses TRBV5-5 and TRBJ1-4; possibly TRBD1 for D (6 bases). The CDR3 length is 17 residues. With 0 bases removed from V and 0 bases from J, the gap between germline ends came to 12 bases. Per the germline V gene, CDR1 is SGHKS and CDR2 is YYEKEE (reference sequence). CDR3 DNA: TGTGCCAGCAGCTTGGACAGGGCACCCTCAACTAATGAAAAACTGTTTTTT. It is translated as CASSLDRAPSTNEKLFF.

This sequence joins TRBV7-8 and TRBJ1-1; 7 bases align to TRBD1. Germline trimming cut 5 bases from V and 4 bases from J; bases unmatched to any gene: 10. The CDR3 spans 15 residues. Per germline, CDR1 SGHVS and CDR2 FQNEAQ. CDR3 nucleotide sequence: TGTGCCAGCAGCCAAACGGGGCAGGGGGTCACTGAAGCTTTCTTT. It yields the protein CASSQTGQGVTEAFF.

This clone occurred a few times. The gene calls are TRBV5-1 and TRBJ2-7; 7 bases match TRBD2. The CDR3 sequence is 15 residues long. Trimming at V came to 0 bases and at J to 1 base, leaving 4 bases not matched to a gene. CDR1 is SGHRS and CDR2 is YFSETQ in the germline V gene. The CDR3 region is CASSLVVGGSYEQYF. The CDR3 DNA is TGCGCCAGCAGCTTGGTAGTCGGGGGGTCCTACGAGCAGTACTTC.

The J gene is TRBJ1-2, the V gene TRBV7-2, with a possible D match to TRBD1 (6 bases). Trimming pared 1 base from V and 3 bases from J, leaving 12 bases between. Germline-derived CDR1 and CDR2 are SGHTA and FQGNSA. The CDR3 runs 15 residues. CDR3 sequence (DNA): TGTGCCAGCAGCTTAGGACCAGGGGACGACTATGGCTACACCTTC. Protein sequence: CASSLGPGDDYGYTF.

V usage is TRBV28 and J usage is TRBJ2-7; TRBD1 is a possible D gene (6 bases). The germline CDR1 and CDR2 sequences are MDHEN and SYDVKM. CDR3 size: 14 residues. V dropped 3 bases and J dropped 2 bases, with 11 bases sitting between them. CDR3 sequence (DNA): TGTGCCAGCAGTTTTTTCAGGGGAACCTACGAGCAGTACTTC. This gives the protein CASSFFRGTYEQYF.

V gene TRBV11-2 combines with J gene TRBJ2-3; D is unresolved. The germline V and J ends were trimmed by 5 bases and 4 bases, with 16 bases remaining between them. CDR1 is SGHAT and CDR2 is FQNNGV in the germline V gene. The CDR3 runs to 15 residues. CDR3 sequence reads: CASSRRIGASDTQYF. CDR3 coding DNA: TGTGCCAGCAGCCGCCGTATAGGCGCCTCAGATACGCAGTATTTT.

V gene TRBV6-5 combines with J gene TRBJ2-3; possible D gene TRBD1, 6 bases. The V gene lost 5 bases and the J gene lost 0 bases, with 9 bases spanning the gap. The CDR3 spans 14 residues. Germline values: CDR1 MNHEY, CDR2 SVGAGI. CDR3 in amino acids: CASSPGHSTDTQYF. DNA of the CDR3: TGTGCCAGCAGTCCGGGACATAGCACAGATACGCAGTATTTT.